This T cell receptor beta chain emerged from a study of T cell changes during pregnancy in multiple sclerosis. V shed 1 base and J shed 3 bases, with 15 bases lying between them. The CDR3 extends over 16 amino acids. Germline V gene sequence: CDR1 SGHVS, CDR2 FNYEAQ. Measured with immunoSEQ multiplex PCR; TCRdb has only the in-frame clones, and not every one. The sample holds 45,000 or so clones, 80% to 95% seen once. This chain uses TRBV7-6 with TRBJ1-1, with a weak D call TRBD1 (6 bases). Sequenced material: CD8+ T cells from peripheral blood mononuclear cells, taken in the second trimester of pregnancy. The receptor was isolated from a female donor with multiple sclerosis, enrolled in a pregnancy study. The CDR3 region has the DNA TGTGCCAGCAGCTTAGGATGGGGGAAGGGGGACACTGAAGCTTTCTTT. Amino acid sequence: CASSLGWGKGDTEAFF.